Here is one T cell receptor (beta chain) with its context. The sample belongs to a study of blood T cell repertoires in COVID-19. Assay: immunoSEQ multiplex PCR; the TCRdb copy retains only in-frame clones and omits some. The table shows about 33,000 clones, with just over 85% occurring only once. The V gene lost 6 bases and the J gene lost 7 bases, with 23 bases spanning the gap. The length of the CDR3 is 16 residues. Germline CDR1 SGHDT, CDR2 YYEEEE. Sequencing was done on a sample of peripheral blood. This receptor was taken from a woman of 80 years or more with active or convalescent COVID-19. This chain connects TRBV5-6 to TRBJ2-1, with a tentative D call TRBD1 (6 bases). CDR3 nucleotides: TGTGCCAGCAACACTTGGGTTCAGGGGTCATCGAATGAGCAGTTCTTC. It is translated as CASNTWVQGSSNEQFF.